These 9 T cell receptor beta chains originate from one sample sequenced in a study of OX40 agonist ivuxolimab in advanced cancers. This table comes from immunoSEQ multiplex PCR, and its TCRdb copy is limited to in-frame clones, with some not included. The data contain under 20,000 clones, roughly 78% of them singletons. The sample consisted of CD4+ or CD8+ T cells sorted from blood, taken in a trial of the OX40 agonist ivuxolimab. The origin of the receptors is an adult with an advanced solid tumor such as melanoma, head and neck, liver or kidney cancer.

DNA of the CDR3: TGTGCCAGCAGCCCAGGGGGGTACACTGAAGCTTTCTTT. Translated: CASSPGGYTEAFF. The chain joins TRBV9 to TRBJ1-1, with 7 nucleotides matching TRBD1. Germline loops: CDR1 SGDLS, CDR2 YYNGEE. V shed 4 bases, J shed 3 bases, and the junction held 3 bases outside the gene matches. The length of the CDR3 is 13 residues.

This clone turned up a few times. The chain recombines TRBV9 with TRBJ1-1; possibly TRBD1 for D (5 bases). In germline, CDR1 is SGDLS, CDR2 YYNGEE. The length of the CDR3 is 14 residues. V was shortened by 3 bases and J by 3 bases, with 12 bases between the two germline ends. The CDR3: CASSAGGEDTEAFF. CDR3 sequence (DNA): TGTGCCAGCAGCGCTGGAGGGGAAGACACTGAAGCTTTCTTT.

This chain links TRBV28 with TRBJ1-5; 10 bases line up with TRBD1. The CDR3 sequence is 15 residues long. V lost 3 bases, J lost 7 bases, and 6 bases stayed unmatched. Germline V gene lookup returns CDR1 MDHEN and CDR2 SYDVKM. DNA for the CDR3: TGTGCCAGCAGTTTGGGACAGGGGTACAGGCAGCCCCAGCATTTT. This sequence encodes CASSLGQGYRQPQHF.

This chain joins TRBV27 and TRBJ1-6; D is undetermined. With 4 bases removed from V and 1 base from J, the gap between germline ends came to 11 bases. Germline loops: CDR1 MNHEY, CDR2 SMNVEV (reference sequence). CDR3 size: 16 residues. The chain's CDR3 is CASSYLQLSYNSPLHF. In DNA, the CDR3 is TGTGCCAGCAGTTATTTACAACTTTCCTATAATTCACCCCTCCACTTT.

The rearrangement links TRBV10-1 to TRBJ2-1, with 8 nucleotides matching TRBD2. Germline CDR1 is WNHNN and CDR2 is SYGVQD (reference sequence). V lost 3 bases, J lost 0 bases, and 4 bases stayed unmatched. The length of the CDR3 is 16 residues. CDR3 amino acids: CASSDSGVLSYNEQFF. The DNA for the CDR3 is TGCGCCAGCAGTGATAGCGGGGTTCTCTCCTACAATGAGCAGTTCTTC.

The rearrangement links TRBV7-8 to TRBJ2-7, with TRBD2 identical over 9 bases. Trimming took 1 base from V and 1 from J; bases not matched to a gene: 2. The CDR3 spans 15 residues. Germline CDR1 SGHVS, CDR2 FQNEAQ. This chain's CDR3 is CASSLDSGGSYEQYF. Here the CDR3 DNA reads TGTGCCAGCAGCTTAGACAGCGGGGGGTCCTACGAGCAGTACTTC. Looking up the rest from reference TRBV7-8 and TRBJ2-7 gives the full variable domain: GAGVSQSPRYKVAKRGQDVALRCDPISGHVSLFWYQQALGQGPEFLTYFQNEAQLDKSGLPSDRFFAERPEGSVSTLKIQRTQQEDSAVYLCASSLDSGGSYEQYFGPGTRLTVT.

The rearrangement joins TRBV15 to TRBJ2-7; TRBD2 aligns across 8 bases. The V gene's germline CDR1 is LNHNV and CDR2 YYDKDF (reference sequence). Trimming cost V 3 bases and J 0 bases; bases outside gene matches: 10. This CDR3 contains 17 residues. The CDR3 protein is CATSRLGGSGSSYEQYF. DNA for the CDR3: TGTGCCACCAGCAGGCTCGGGGGGAGCGGGAGCTCCTACGAGCAGTACTTC.

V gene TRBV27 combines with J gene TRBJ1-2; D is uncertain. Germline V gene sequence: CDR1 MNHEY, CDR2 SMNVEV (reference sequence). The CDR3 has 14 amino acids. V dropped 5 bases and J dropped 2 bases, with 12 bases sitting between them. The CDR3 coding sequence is TGTGCCAGCAGTCTGGAGGCAGTCAACTATGGCTACACCTTC. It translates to CASSLEAVNYGYTF.

The CDR3, as DNA: TGTGCCAGCAGCCCCCTCAAGGGAAGGAGCGGCTACACCTTC. It encodes CASSPLKGRSGYTF. This rearrangement joins TRBV9 to TRBJ1-2; no definite D call. V was pared by 4 bases and J by 8 bases, with 18 bases between. The CDR3 runs 14 residues. Germline V lookup: CDR1 SGDLS, CDR2 YYNGEE.